This T cell receptor (beta chain) was observed in a study of blood T cell repertoires in COVID-19. The authors' processing: The assay estimated nucleated cells by amplifying reference gene primers. Assay used: immunoSEQ multiplex PCR; TCRdb lists only in-frame clones, some missing. D and trimming come from the DNA, and the V and J calls and clone size come from that table. The sample yields about 350,000 clones, about 88% seen once. V trimming: 3 bases; J trimming: 10 bases; junction bases outside the gene matches: 16. In germline, CDR1 is SGHAT, CDR2 FQNNGV. The CDR3 covers 16 residues. People in the exposed group encountered a COVID-19 case within 2 weeks before entering the study.

This sequence joins TRBV11-2 and TRBJ1-1, with TRBD1 matching 8 bases. Material: PBMCs or T cells enriched from blood (not recorded which). The receptor comes from a woman between 25 and 40 years old who had been exposed to COVID-19. The CDR3 nucleotides read TGTGCCAGCAGCTTCGATCCCGGAGGACAGGGATTATCAGCTTTCTTT. Translated, it gives CASSFDPGGQGLSAFF.